This T cell receptor beta chain originates from a study of control samples from healthy donors and cancer patients. The table came from immunoSEQ multiplex PCR; TCRdb's copy has only in-frame clones and leaves some out. The sample gives about 77,000 clones, 85% to 95% of which show up once; approximately 5.8% is in the top ten. Germline CDR1 reads SGHVS; CDR2 reads FQNEAQ. The CDR3 sequence is 13 residues long. Trimming stripped 5 bases from V and 7 bases from J, with 14 bases between. The gene calls are TRBV7-8 and TRBJ1-2; D perhaps matches TRBD1 (5 bases). The clonotype comes from a woman aged 55-75 years in good health. The specimen was blood. The CDR3 sequence: CASSRRQSSGYTF. The CDR3 DNA reads TGTGCCAGCAGCCGGCGACAGAGCTCTGGCTACACCTTC.